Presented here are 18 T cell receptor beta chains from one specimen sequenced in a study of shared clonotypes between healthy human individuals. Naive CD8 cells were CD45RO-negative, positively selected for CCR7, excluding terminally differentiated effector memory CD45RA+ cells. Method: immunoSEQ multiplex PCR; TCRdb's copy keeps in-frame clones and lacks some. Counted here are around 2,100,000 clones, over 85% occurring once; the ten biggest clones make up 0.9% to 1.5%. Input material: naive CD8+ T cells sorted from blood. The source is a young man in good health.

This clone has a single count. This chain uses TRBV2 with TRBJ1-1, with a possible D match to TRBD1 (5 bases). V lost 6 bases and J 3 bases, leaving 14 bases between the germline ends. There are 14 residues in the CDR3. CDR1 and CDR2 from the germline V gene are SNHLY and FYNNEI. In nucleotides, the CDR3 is TGTGCCAGCAGGGGGACCCCCGGGTACACTGAAGCTTTCTTT. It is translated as CASRGTPGYTEAFF. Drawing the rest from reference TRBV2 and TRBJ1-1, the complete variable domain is EPEVTQTPSHQVTQMGQEVILRCVPISNHLYFYWYRQILGQKVEFLVSFYNNEISEKSEIFDDQFSVERPDGSNFTLKIRSTKLEDSAMYFCASRGTPGYTEAFFGQGTRLTVV.

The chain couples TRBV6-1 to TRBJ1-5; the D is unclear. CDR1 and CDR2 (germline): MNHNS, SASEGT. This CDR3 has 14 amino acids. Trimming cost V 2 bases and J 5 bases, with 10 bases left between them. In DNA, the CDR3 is TGTGCCAGCAGTGAACGACCTCTCGATCAGCCCCAGCATTTT. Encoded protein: CASSERPLDQPQHF.

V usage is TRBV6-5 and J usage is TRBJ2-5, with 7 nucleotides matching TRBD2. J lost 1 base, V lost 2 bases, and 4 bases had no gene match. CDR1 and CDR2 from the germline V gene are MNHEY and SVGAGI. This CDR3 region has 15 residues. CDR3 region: CASSYGLAAQETQYF. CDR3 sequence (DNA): TGTGCCAGCAGTTACGGGCTAGCGGCCCAAGAGACCCAGTACTTC.

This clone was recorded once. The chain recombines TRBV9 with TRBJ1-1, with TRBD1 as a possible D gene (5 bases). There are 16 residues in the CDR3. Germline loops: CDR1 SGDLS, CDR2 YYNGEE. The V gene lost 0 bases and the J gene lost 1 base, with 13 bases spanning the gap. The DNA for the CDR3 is TGTGCCAGCAGCGTAGATCACGATGACAGGAACACTGAAGCTTTCTTT. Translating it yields CASSVDHDDRNTEAFF.

The CDR3 protein is CASSIRTGGADTQYF. CDR3 DNA sequence: TGTGCCAGCAGCATACGGACAGGGGGGGCAGATACGCAGTATTTT. The chain is built from TRBV9 and TRBJ2-3; the match to TRBD1 covers 10 bases. The CDR3 covers 15 residues. J gave up 4 bases and V 4 bases, and 6 bases lay outside the gene matches. CDR1 is SGDLS and CDR2 is YYNGEE in the germline V gene.

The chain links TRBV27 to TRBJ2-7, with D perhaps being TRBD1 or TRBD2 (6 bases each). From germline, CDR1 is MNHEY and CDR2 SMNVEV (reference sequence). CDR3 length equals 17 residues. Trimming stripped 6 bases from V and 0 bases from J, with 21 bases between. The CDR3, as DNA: TGTGCCAGCAGGGGTCAGGGGTGGGGGGCGCCCTCCTACGAGCAGTACTTC. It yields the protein CASRGQGWGAPSYEQYF.

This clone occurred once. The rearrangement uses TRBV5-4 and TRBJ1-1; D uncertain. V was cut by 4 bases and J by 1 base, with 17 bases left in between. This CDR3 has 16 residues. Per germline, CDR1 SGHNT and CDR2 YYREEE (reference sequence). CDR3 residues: CASSVPGTGSNTEAFF. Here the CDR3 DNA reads TGTGCCAGCAGCGTGCCGGGCACCGGATCGAACACTGAAGCTTTCTTT.

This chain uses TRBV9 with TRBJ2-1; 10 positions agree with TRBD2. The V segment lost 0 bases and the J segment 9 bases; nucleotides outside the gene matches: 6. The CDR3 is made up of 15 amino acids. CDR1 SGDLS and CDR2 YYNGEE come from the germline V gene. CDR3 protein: CASSVELAGALEQFF. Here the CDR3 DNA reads TGTGCCAGCAGCGTAGAGCTAGCGGGAGCTCTTGAGCAGTTCTTC.

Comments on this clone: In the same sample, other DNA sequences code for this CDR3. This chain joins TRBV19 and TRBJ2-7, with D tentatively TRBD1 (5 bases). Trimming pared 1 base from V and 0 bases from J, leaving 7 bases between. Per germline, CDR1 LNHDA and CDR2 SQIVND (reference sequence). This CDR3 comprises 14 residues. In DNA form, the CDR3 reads TGTGCCAGTAGTATAGCCAGGGACTCCTACGAGCAGTACTTC. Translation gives CASSIARDSYEQYF.

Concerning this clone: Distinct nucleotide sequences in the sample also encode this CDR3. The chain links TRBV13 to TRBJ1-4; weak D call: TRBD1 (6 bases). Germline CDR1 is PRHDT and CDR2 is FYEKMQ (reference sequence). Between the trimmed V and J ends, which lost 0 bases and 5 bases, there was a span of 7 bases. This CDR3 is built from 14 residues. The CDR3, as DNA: TGTGCCAGCAGCTTAGGACAGGGAAATGAAAAACTGTTTTTT. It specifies CASSLGQGNEKLFF.

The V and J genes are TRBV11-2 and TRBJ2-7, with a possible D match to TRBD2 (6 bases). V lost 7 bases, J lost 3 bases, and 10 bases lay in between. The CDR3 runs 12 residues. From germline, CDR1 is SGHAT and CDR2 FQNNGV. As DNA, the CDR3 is TGTGCCAGCACCTTGGGGGGCTACGAGCAGTACTTC. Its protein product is CASTLGGYEQYF.

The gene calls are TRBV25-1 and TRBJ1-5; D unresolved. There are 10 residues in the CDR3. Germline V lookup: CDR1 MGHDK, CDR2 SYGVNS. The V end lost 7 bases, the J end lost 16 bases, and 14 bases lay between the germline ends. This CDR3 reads CASNCTREHF. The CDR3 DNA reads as TGTGCCAGCAATTGCACGAGGGAACATTTT. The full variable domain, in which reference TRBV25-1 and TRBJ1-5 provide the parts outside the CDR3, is EADIYQTPRYLVIGTGKKITLECSQTMGHDKMYWYQQDPGMELHLIHYSYGVNSTEKGDLSSESTVSRIRTEHFPLTLESARPSHTSQYLCASNCTREHFGDGTRLSIL.

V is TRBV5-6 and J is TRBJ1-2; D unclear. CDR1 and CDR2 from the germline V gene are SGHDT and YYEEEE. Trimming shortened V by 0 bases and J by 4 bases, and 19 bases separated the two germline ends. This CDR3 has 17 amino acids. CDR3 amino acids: CASSLAPIKIPTYGYTF. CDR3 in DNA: TGTGCCAGCAGCTTGGCCCCGATTAAGATTCCAACCTATGGCTACACCTTC.

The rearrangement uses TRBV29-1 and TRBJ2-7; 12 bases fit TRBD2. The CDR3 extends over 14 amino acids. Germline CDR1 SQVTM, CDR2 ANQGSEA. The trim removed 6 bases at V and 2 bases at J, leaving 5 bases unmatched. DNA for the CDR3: TGCAGCGTAGACGGACTAGCGGGGACCTACGAGCAGTACTTC. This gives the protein CSVDGLAGTYEQYF.

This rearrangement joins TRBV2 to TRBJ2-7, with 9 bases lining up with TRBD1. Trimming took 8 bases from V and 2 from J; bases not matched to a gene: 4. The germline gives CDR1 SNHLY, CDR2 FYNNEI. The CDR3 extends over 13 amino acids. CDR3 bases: TGTGCCAGCGTTGGGACAGGGACCTACGAGCAGTACTTC. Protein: CASVGTGTYEQYF.

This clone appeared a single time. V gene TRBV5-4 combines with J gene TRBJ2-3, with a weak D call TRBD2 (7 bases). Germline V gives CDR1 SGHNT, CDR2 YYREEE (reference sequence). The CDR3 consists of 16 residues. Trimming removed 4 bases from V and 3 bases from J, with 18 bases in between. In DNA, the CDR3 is TGTGCCAGCAGCATCAGAGGGGGGGCCCCAACAGATACGCAGTATTTT. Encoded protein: CASSIRGGAPTDTQYF.

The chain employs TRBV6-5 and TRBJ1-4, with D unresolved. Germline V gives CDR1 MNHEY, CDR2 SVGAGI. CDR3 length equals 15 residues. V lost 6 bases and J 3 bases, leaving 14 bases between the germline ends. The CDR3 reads CASSSNPVPNEKLFF. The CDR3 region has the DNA TGTGCCAGCAGCTCTAACCCCGTACCTAATGAAAAACTGTTTTTT.

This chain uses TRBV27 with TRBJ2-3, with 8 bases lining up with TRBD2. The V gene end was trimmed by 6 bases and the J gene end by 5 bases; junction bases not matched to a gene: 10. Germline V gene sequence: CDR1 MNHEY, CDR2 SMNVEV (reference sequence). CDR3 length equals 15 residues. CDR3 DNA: TGTGCCAGCAGCCCGGGACTAGGGAGACAAGATACGCAGTATTTT. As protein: CASSPGLGRQDTQYF.